A selection of T cell receptor beta chains follows, all from one sample in a study of T-cell memory formation after mild COVID-19. TCRdb redid the calling of the 5' RACE reads with MiXCR, one entry per CDR3 protein. The sample has some 350,000 distinct CDR3 sequences, roughly 15% seen once; the top ten hold around 22%. Sequencing used PBMCs or a T cell subset sorted from them (not recorded which). The receptors come from a man aged 18 to 30 who had mild COVID-19 (a few samples of this study predate the infection). Cell type and time point are not known. Each CDR3 is given with its conserved first and last residue. The D gene is left open where the match is weak. Rows give clone size only sometimes, using once, few, many, or a class for an expanded clone.

>NA|TRBV7-2|TRBJ2-2|NA
CASSEGPSGELFF
TGTGCCAGCAGCGAAGGGCCAAGCGGGGAGCTGTTTTTT
>NA|TRBV5-4|TRBJ2-3|NA
CASSLAGWRDTQYF
TGTGCCAGCAGCTTGGCCGGGTGGAGGGATACGCAGTATTTT
>NA|TRBV6-6|TRBJ2-2|NA
CASSYSPGENTGELFF
TGTGCCAGCAGTTATTCCCCCGGGGAGAACACCGGGGAGCTGTTTTTT
>NA|TRBV5-1|TRBJ2-6|TRBD1
CASSPAGTGISGANVLTF
TGCGCCAGCAGCCCCGCCGGGACAGGGATTTCTGGGGCCAACGTCCTGACTTTC
>NA|TRBV29-1|TRBJ2-1|NA
CSVESELNEQFF
TGCAGCGTTGAGTCAGAGCTGAATGAGCAGTTCTTC
>NA|TRBV12-3/TRBV12-4|TRBJ1-6|NA
CASSPRPRTPNSPLHF
TGTGCCAGCAGTCCCCGACCTCGGACACCAAATTCACCCCTCCACTTT
>NA|TRBV4-2|TRBJ2-3|NA
CASSQVGYSGDTQYF
TGTGCCAGCAGCCAAGTTGGATACTCTGGGGATACGCAGTATTTT
>NA|TRBV6-6|TRBJ2-3|NA
CASALASTDTQYF
TGTGCCAGTGCACTGGCGAGCACAGATACGCAGTATTTT
>NA|TRBV6-6|TRBJ2-1|TRBD2
CASSRIGGRGGEQFF
TGTGCCAGCAGTCGGATCGGGGGGAGGGGCGGTGAGCAGTTCTTC
>few|TRBV28|TRBJ1-2|NA
CASSFRQAGGYTF
TGTGCCAGCAGTTTTAGACAGGCCGGTGGCTACACCTTC
>NA|TRBV29-1|TRBJ2-3|NA
CSVELATDTQYF
TGCAGCGTTGAATTAGCAACAGATACGCAGTATTTT
>few|TRBV2|TRBJ2-5|NA
CASSTGKETQYF
TGTGCCAGCAGTACAGGGAAAGAGACCCAGTACTTC
>few|TRBV3-1|TRBJ2-5|TRBD1
CASSPTTGKKTQYF
TGTGCCAGCAGCCCGACGACAGGGAAGAAGACCCAGTACTTC
>NA|TRBV5-6|TRBJ1-1|NA
CASSLANTAAEAFF
TGTGCCAGCAGCTTGGCCAACACAGCGGCTGAAGCTTTCTTT
>NA|TRBV7-8|TRBJ1-3|NA
CASSLGWGPRRSGNTIYF
TGTGCCAGCAGCTTAGGTTGGGGGCCGCGTCGCTCTGGAAACACCATATATTTT
>many|TRBV5-1|TRBJ2-3|NA
CASSRISDTQYF
TGCGCCAGCAGCCGAATTTCAGACACGCAGTATTTT
>NA|TRBV12-3/TRBV12-4|TRBJ1-1|NA
CASSFEGWNTEAFF
TGTGCCAGCAGTTTTGAGGGGTGGAACACTGAAGCTTTCTTT
>NA|TRBV19|TRBJ2-1|NA
CASSMGTSTYNEQFF
TGTGCCAGTAGTATGGGGACCTCAACCTACAATGAGCAGTTCTTC
>few|TRBV29-1|TRBJ2-1|NA
CSAVYNEQFF
TGCAGCGCCGTCTACAATGAGCAGTTCTTC
>many|TRBV7-6|TRBJ2-1|NA
CASSQYQGRNYNEQFF
TGTGCCAGCAGCCAATACCAGGGGAGGAACTACAATGAGCAGTTCTTC
>NA|TRBV15|TRBJ2-5|NA
CATSRAGGGFQETQYF
TGTGCCACCAGCAGAGCCGGCGGGGGCTTTCAAGAGACCCAGTACTTC
>once|TRBV3-1|TRBJ1-5|NA
CASSQEPPANQPQHF
TGTGCCAGCAGCCAAGAACCCCCTGCTAATCAGCCCCAGCATTTT
>few|TRBV5-4|TRBJ2-2|NA
CASSSRNWGGELFF
TGTGCCAGCAGCTCCCGTAACTGGGGCGGGGAGCTGTTTTTT
>few|TRBV11-2|TRBJ2-5|NA
CASRNSRETQYF
TGTGCCAGCAGGAACTCTAGGGAGACCCAGTACTTC
>few|TRBV12-3/TRBV12-4|TRBJ1-1|NA
CASSPQDTEAFF
TGTGCCAGCAGTCCCCAGGACACTGAAGCTTTCTTT
>few|TRBV6-5|TRBJ1-6|NA
CASRYRQANSPLHF
TGTGCCAGCAGATACAGACAGGCCAATTCACCCCTCCACTTT
>many|TRBV3-1|TRBJ2-2|NA
CASSQEFLAGELFF
TGTGCCAGCAGCCAAGAGTTCCTAGCCGGGGAGCTGTTTTTT
>few|TRBV30|TRBJ1-5|NA
CAWSRTGNQPQHF
TGTGCCTGGAGTCGGACGGGAAATCAGCCCCAGCATTTT
>NA|TRBV27|TRBJ2-7|TRBD1
CASSLKTGNMQYF
TGTGCCAGCAGTCTGAAGACAGGGAACATGCAGTACTTC
>NA|TRBV6-5|TRBJ1-6|NA
CASSYSWSGNNSPLHF
TGTGCCAGCAGTTACTCATGGTCAGGGAATAATTCACCCCTCCACTTT
>NA|TRBV20-1|TRBJ1-1|TRBD1
CSTIRGLAEAFF
TGCAGCACTATCAGGGGGCTGGCTGAAGCTTTCTTT